A single sample is the source of the 17 T cell receptor beta chains below, sequenced in a study of cytomegalovirus exposure and HLA in healthy donors. PCR amplification relied on 60 Vbeta primers (plus 13 Jbeta primers). Clones were sequenced by immunoSEQ multiplex PCR, and TCRdb holds only the in-frame ones, with some missing. The sample includes some 100,000 clones, 69% of them seen just once. The material sequenced was PBMCs. These TCRs come from a woman aged 70-85 years in good health and CMV-seropositive.

The table lists this clone with a few counts. The chain links TRBV5-1 to TRBJ2-5; perhaps TRBD2 as D (6 bases). Per germline, CDR1 SGHRS and CDR2 YFSETQ. V gave up 5 bases and J gave up 5 bases, with 13 bases separating them. The CDR3 totals 13 residues. For the CDR3, the DNA is TGCGCCAGCAGTCGGGGGTCGTCGGAGACCCAGTACTTC. Translating gives CASSRGSSETQYF.

V is TRBV5-1 and J is TRBJ1-2, with TRBD1 identical over 8 bases. The CDR3 is 14 residues long. The junction had 4 bases not matched to a gene; V was cut back by 3 bases and J by 3 bases. Germline V CDR1 and CDR2: SGHRS, YFSETQ. The CDR3 is CASSSQGADYGYTF. The CDR3 nucleotides are TGCGCCAGCAGCTCCCAGGGGGCCGACTATGGCTACACCTTC.

This clone was counted only a few times. The chain uses TRBV6-1 and TRBJ2-1; no clear D gene. V lost 0 bases, J lost 12 bases, and 9 bases lay in between. This CDR3 has 12 amino acids. Per germline, CDR1 MNHNS and CDR2 SASEGT. CDR3 coding DNA: TGTGCCAGCAGTGAAGCAGAGCCATGGCAGTTCTTC. Its translation: CASSEAEPWQFF.

The chain combines TRBV23-1 with TRBJ1-2, with unresolved D. TRBV23-1 is placed among ORFs of uncertain function. Trimming shortened V by 4 bases and J by 4 bases, and 10 bases separated the two germline ends. This CDR3 comprises 13 residues. The CDR3 loop is CASSRGIVYGYTF. The DNA of the CDR3 is TGCGCCAGCAGTCGTGGCATCGTCTATGGCTACACCTTC.

This chain connects TRBV6-1 to TRBJ2-5; the D gene is possibly TRBD1 (5 bases). The CDR3 sequence is 13 residues long. Germline assignment: CDR1 MNHNS and CDR2 SASEGT. Between the trimmed V and J ends, which lost 4 bases and 2 bases, there was a span of 8 bases. CDR3 sequence: CASSVTEQETQYF. The CDR3 nucleotides read TGTGCCAGCAGTGTGACAGAACAAGAGACCCAGTACTTC.

The chain carries TRBV2 and TRBJ2-2; a possible D gene is TRBD2 (5 bases). Germline values: CDR1 SNHLY, CDR2 FYNNEI. Trimming took off 11 bases at V and 5 bases at J, with 9 bases between the two ends. The CDR3 is 11 amino acids. The CDR3 region has the DNA TGTGCCCACCGGGGTACCGGGGAGCTGTTTTTT. Its translation is CAHRGTGELFF.

This clone showed up just a few times. Other DNA variants within this sample encode the same CDR3. The genes are TRBV19 and TRBJ1-5, with 7 bases aligning to TRBD1. Germline lookup yields CDR1 LNHDA and CDR2 SQIVND (reference sequence). Losses at the gene ends were 4 bases for V and 2 bases for J; bases not matched to a gene: 2. CDR3 size: 14 residues. The CDR3 bases are TGTGCCAGTAGTACAACAGGGGGCAATCAGCCCCAGCATTTT. Protein: CASSTTGGNQPQHF. Using reference TRBV19 and TRBJ1-5 for the parts outside the CDR3, the full variable domain is DGGITQSPKYLFRKEGQNVTLSCEQNLNHDAMYWYRQDPGQGLRLIYYSQIVNDFQKGDIAEGYSVSREKKESFPLTVTSAQKNPTAFYLCASSTTGGNQPQHFGDGTRLSIL.

V gene TRBV7-8 combines with J gene TRBJ2-2; TRBD1 aligns across 9 bases. CDR3 size: 15 residues. CDR1 SGHVS and CDR2 FQNEAQ come from the germline V gene. V was clipped by 6 bases and J by 3 bases; unmatched bases: 5. The CDR3 loop reads CASRRTGAYTGELFF. In DNA, the CDR3 is TGTGCCAGCAGAAGGACAGGGGCCTACACCGGGGAGCTGTTTTTT. Variable domain in full (rest from reference TRBV7-8 and TRBJ2-2): GAGVSQSPRYKVAKRGQDVALRCDPISGHVSLFWYQQALGQGPEFLTYFQNEAQLDKSGLPSDRFFAERPEGSVSTLKIQRTQQEDSAVYLCASRRTGAYTGELFFGEGSRLTVL.

A note on this clone: Other DNA sequences in this sample translate to the same CDR3. The V and J genes are TRBV5-6 and TRBJ1-3, with 7 bases matching TRBD1. The CDR3 runs to 15 residues. The V and J ends lost 5 bases and 2 bases, in that order; junction bases with no gene match: 7. Per the germline V gene, CDR1 is SGHDT and CDR2 is YYEEEE. CDR3 residues: CASSPGTAPGNTIYF. The CDR3 coding sequence is TGTGCCAGCAGTCCCGGGACAGCGCCTGGAAACACCATATATTTT.

Remarks on this clone: The sample has other DNA sequences that encode this CDR3 too. The rearrangement joins TRBV6-5 to TRBJ1-5, with D maybe TRBD1 (6 bases). V was cut by 6 bases and J by 3 bases, with 12 bases left in between. This CDR3 region has 14 residues. CDR1 and CDR2 (germline): MNHEY, SVGAGI. The CDR3 loop is CASRSTGINQPQHF. The CDR3 nucleotides read TGTGCCAGCAGATCAACAGGGATCAATCAGCCCCAGCATTTT.

This clone was counted once. The rearrangement joins TRBV2 to TRBJ1-4; no definite D call. Germline CDR1 SNHLY, CDR2 FYNNEI. The CDR3 has 13 amino acids. Trimming left V 7 bases short and J 0 bases short, with 6 bases between. CDR3 residues: CASKRATNEKLFF. The CDR3 DNA follows: TGTGCCAGCAAACGGGCAACTAATGAAAAACTGTTTTTT.

This chain links TRBV7-2 with TRBJ2-7, with 10 bases fitting TRBD1. J gave up 1 base and V 0 bases, and 3 bases lay outside the gene matches. From germline, CDR1 is SGHTA and CDR2 FQGNSA. This CDR3 contains 16 residues. CDR3 nucleotides: TGTGCCAGCAGCTTAGCGGGACAGGGGATTTCCTACGAGCAGTACTTC. Amino acids: CASSLAGQGISYEQYF.

The V call is TRBV10-3, the J call TRBJ1-6, with D unclear. The V end lost 7 bases, the J end lost 9 bases, and 13 bases lay between the germline ends. CDR3 length: 13 residues. CDR1 and CDR2 from the germline V gene are ENHRY and SYGVKD. The CDR3, as DNA: TGTGCCATCACCGGAGTAGAAAGTTCACCCCTCCACTTT. This encodes CAITGVESSPLHF.

V and J are TRBV30 and TRBJ1-2; 7 bases are shared with TRBD1. V shed 2 bases and J 5 bases; nucleotides not matched to a gene: 5. Germline V gene sequence: CDR1 GTSNPN, CDR2 SVGIG (reference sequence). The CDR3 runs to 13 residues. This CDR3 reads CAWSLKQGYGYTF. In DNA, the CDR3 is TGTGCCTGGAGTCTAAAACAGGGGTATGGCTACACCTTC.

The chain carries TRBV7-8 and TRBJ1-1; 9 bases match TRBD1. V gave up 8 bases and J gave up 6 bases; unmatched junction bases: 16. This CDR3 has 16 residues. Germline-derived CDR1 and CDR2 are SGHVS and FQNEAQ. The CDR3 DNA sequence: TGTGCCAGCCGACTTTGGGGGAGGACAGGGGACCCTGAAGCTTTCTTT. Protein sequence: CASRLWGRTGDPEAFF.

This sequence joins TRBV12-5 and TRBJ2-2; D remains unclear. The CDR3 is 14 amino acids. V shed 0 bases and J shed 6 bases, with 8 bases lying between them. Per the germline V gene, CDR1 is LGHNT and CDR2 is FRNRAP. This chain's CDR3 is CASGLVYGAGELFF. DNA for the CDR3: TGTGCTAGTGGTTTGGTATATGGAGCCGGGGAGCTGTTTTTT. The full variable domain, rest sourced from reference TRBV12-5 and TRBJ2-2, is DARVTQTPRHKVTEMGQEVTMRCQPILGHNTVFWYRQTMMQGLELLAYFRNRAPLDDSGMPKDRFSAEMPDATLATLKIQPSEPRDSAVYFCASGLVYGAGELFFGEGSRLTVL.

V gene TRBV5-1 combines with J gene TRBJ2-7, with TRBD2 matching 8 bases. V shed 3 bases and J 7 bases; nucleotides not matched to a gene: 9. The CDR3 totals 14 residues. Germline V gene data show CDR1 as SGHRS and CDR2 as YFSETQ. In nucleotides, the CDR3 is TGCGCCAGCAGCTCCACTAGCGGTTCGACGGAGCAGTACTTC. It encodes CASSSTSGSTEQYF.